This T cell receptor (beta chain) is from a study of T-cell reconstitution after alpha-beta-depleted transplantation in children. Findings and limits, study-wide: The authors attributed T-cell counts and diversity one year after transplant mostly to newly produced T cells. After transplant, at about two months, alpha-beta T cells were reportedly derived from several hundred expanded graft clones.

Germline V CDR1 and CDR2: DFQATT, SNEGSKA (reference sequence). The V end was cut by 0 bases, the J end by 1 base, with 12 bases between. The CDR3 consists of 15 residues. Preparing the TCRbeta library involved the use of unique molecular identifiers. TCRdb called the PCR reads again in MiXCR, with one record for every CDR3 protein. The sample has 60,000 to 100,000 distinct CDR3 sequences; 15% to 20% are singletons. As for this clonotype: What it binds is not known.

The rearrangement links TRBV20-1 to TRBJ1-2, with D perhaps matching TRBD1 (6 bases). Sequences were derived from PBMCs, mostly from graft donor cells, sampled 360 days after TCRalphabeta/CD19-depleted stem cell transplant. The TCR originated in a male patient aged 2-9 years who had a stem cell transplant for acute lymphoblastic leukemia, so the T cells may come from the graft donor. CDR3 in amino acids: CSARDPGTSNYGYTF. The CDR3 DNA reads as TGCAGTGCTAGAGACCCCGGGACAAGTAACTATGGCTACACCTTC.